Listed below are T cell receptor beta chains from one sample, sequenced in a study of CD8+CD57+ T cells in acquired aplastic anemia. TCRdb processed the reads anew with MiXCR; each CDR3 protein has one entry. Of under 500,000 distinct CDR3 sequences listed, around 33% were seen once; the top ten hold less than 0.85%. The sample was sorted CD4+, CD8+, or CD8+CD57+ T cells (not recorded which) from PBMCs. All receptors derive from a human donor with aplastic anemia. Each CDR3 is given with its conserved first and last residue. D genes are given only for firm matches. Expanded clones get a size class; other rows say once, few or many, or leave the size out.

d_gene: -; v_gene: TRBV5-4; abundance: -; j_gene: TRBJ1-5; CDR3aa: CASSHRRSNQPQHF; CDR3nt: TGTGCCAGCAGCCACAGACGTAGCAATCAGCCCCAGCATTTT
d_gene: TRBD1; v_gene: TRBV2; abundance: few; j_gene: TRBJ1-4; CDR3aa: CASIRDRGSTNEKLFF; CDR3nt: TGTGCCAGCATTAGGGACAGGGGCTCAACTAATGAAAAACTGTTTTTT
d_gene: TRBD1; v_gene: TRBV15; abundance: many; j_gene: TRBJ1-1; CDR3aa: CATSKSRGMNTEAFF; CDR3nt: TGTGCCACCAGCAAAAGCAGGGGGATGAACACTGAAGCTTTCTTT
d_gene: TRBD1; v_gene: TRBV25-1; abundance: many; j_gene: TRBJ1-6; CDR3aa: CASRQGRDSPLHF; CDR3nt: TGTGCCAGCCGACAGGGTCGGGATTCACCCCTCCACTTT
d_gene: TRBD2; v_gene: TRBV28; abundance: -; j_gene: TRBJ2-5; CDR3aa: CASSHSTSGKETQYF; CDR3nt: TGTGCCAGCAGCCACTCCACTAGCGGGAAAGAGACCCAGTACTTC
d_gene: TRBD2; v_gene: TRBV20-1; abundance: few; j_gene: TRBJ2-7; CDR3aa: CSATTGTSGVRSSYEQYF; CDR3nt: TGCAGTGCTACGACCGGGACTAGCGGGGTTCGAAGCTCCTACGAGCAGTACTTC
d_gene: TRBD1; v_gene: TRBV3-1; abundance: -; j_gene: TRBJ1-3; CDR3aa: CPSSQDGQGEGNTIYF; CDR3nt: TGTCCCAGCAGCCAGGACGGACAGGGAGAAGGAAACACCATATATTTT
d_gene: -; v_gene: TRBV7-2; abundance: few; j_gene: TRBJ2-5; CDR3aa: CASSNRMGGTQYF; CDR3nt: TGTGCCAGCAGCAATCGGATGGGAGGGACCCAGTACTTC
d_gene: TRBD1; v_gene: TRBV7-2; abundance: few; j_gene: TRBJ1-1; CDR3aa: CASSYGGTVNTEAFF; CDR3nt: TGTGCCAGCAGCTATGGGGGGACAGTGAACACTGAAGCTTTCTTT
d_gene: -; v_gene: TRBV20-1; abundance: -; j_gene: TRBJ1-4; CDR3aa: CSARGAKGRNEKLFF; CDR3nt: TGCAGTGCTAGAGGGGCTAAGGGAAGAAATGAAAAACTGTTTTTT
d_gene: -; v_gene: TRBV7-8; abundance: many; j_gene: TRBJ2-6; CDR3aa: CASSILEFSGANVLTF; CDR3nt: TGTGCCAGCAGCATATTAGAGTTCTCTGGGGCCAACGTCCTGACTTTC
d_gene: -; v_gene: TRBV14; abundance: few; j_gene: TRBJ2-7; CDR3aa: CASSLNQGGRFDGPYEQYF; CDR3nt: TGTGCCAGCAGCCTCAACCAAGGCGGCCGGTTTGACGGTCCGTACGAGCAGTACTTC
d_gene: -; v_gene: TRBV2; abundance: few; j_gene: TRBJ1-5; CDR3aa: CASSPDRQETQHF; CDR3nt: TGTGCCAGCAGTCCGGACAGACAAGAGACCCAGCATTTT
d_gene: -; v_gene: TRBV10-3; abundance: many; j_gene: TRBJ1-5; CDR3aa: CAITRVQDQPQHF; CDR3nt: TGTGCCATCACCAGGGTGCAAGATCAGCCCCAGCATTTT
d_gene: -; v_gene: TRBV6-1; abundance: many; j_gene: TRBJ1-2; CDR3aa: CASSLRGWDYGYTF; CDR3nt: TGTGCCAGCAGTCTCCGAGGCTGGGACTATGGCTACACCTTC
d_gene: -; v_gene: TRBV9; abundance: -; j_gene: TRBJ1-3; CDR3aa: CASSLTGGNTGNTIYF; CDR3nt: TGTGCCAGCAGCTTAACCGGGGGAAACACTGGAAACACCATATATTTT
d_gene: -; v_gene: TRBV10-3; abundance: -; j_gene: TRBJ1-5; CDR3aa: CASSELFQVYQPQHF; CDR3nt: TGTGCCAGCAGTGAACTATTCCAGGTTTATCAGCCCCAGCATTTT
d_gene: -; v_gene: TRBV6-1; abundance: -; j_gene: TRBJ1-1; CDR3aa: CASSELQAEGEAFF; CDR3nt: TGTGCCAGCAGTGAGCTACAGGCGGAGGGGGAAGCTTTCTTT
d_gene: -; v_gene: TRBV20-1; abundance: many; j_gene: TRBJ2-5; CDR3aa: CSARPWGLETQYF; CDR3nt: TGCAGTGCCAGACCCTGGGGTCTTGAGACCCAGTACTTC
d_gene: -; v_gene: TRBV19; abundance: few; j_gene: TRBJ1-2; CDR3aa: CASSLNRTPILYGYTF; CDR3nt: TGTGCCAGTAGTTTAAACAGAACGCCGATCCTCTATGGCTACACCTTC
d_gene: TRBD1; v_gene: TRBV19; abundance: -; j_gene: TRBJ1-1; CDR3aa: CASSRYRGVTEAFF; CDR3nt: TGTGCCAGTAGTAGGTACAGGGGAGTCACTGAAGCTTTCTTT
d_gene: -; v_gene: TRBV10-3; abundance: -; j_gene: TRBJ1-2; CDR3aa: CAITGGYGYTF; CDR3nt: TGTGCCATCACGGGGGGCTATGGCTACACCTTC
d_gene: -; v_gene: TRBV5-1; abundance: -; j_gene: TRBJ1-2; CDR3aa: CASSLARVSSGYTF; CDR3nt: TGCGCCAGCAGCTTGGCGAGGGTATCGAGTGGCTACACCTTC
d_gene: -; v_gene: TRBV7-9; abundance: -; j_gene: TRBJ1-2; CDR3aa: CASSTNGTF; CDR3nt: TGTGCCAGCAGCACGAACGGGACCTTC
d_gene: -; v_gene: TRBV25-1; abundance: once; j_gene: TRBJ1-1; CDR3aa: CASKGRDPGYTEAFF; CDR3nt: TGTGCCAGCAAAGGGCGGGACCCCGGGTACACTGAAGCTTTCTTT
d_gene: -; v_gene: TRBV15; abundance: many; j_gene: TRBJ1-1; CDR3aa: CATSRDRMNTEAFF; CDR3nt: TGTGCCACCAGCAGAGACCGGATGAACACTGAAGCTTTCTTT
d_gene: -; v_gene: TRBV9; abundance: many; j_gene: TRBJ1-1; CDR3aa: CASSVDPQNTEAFF; CDR3nt: TGTGCCAGCAGCGTGGACCCTCAGAACACTGAAGCTTTCTTT
d_gene: TRBD1; v_gene: TRBV11-1; abundance: few; j_gene: TRBJ1-3; CDR3aa: CASRRPGTGIGNTIYF; CDR3nt: TGTGCCAGCAGACGACCCGGGACAGGGATTGGAAACACCATATATTTT
d_gene: -; v_gene: TRBV14; abundance: few; j_gene: TRBJ1-1; CDR3aa: CASSQGRWAGAEAFF; CDR3nt: TGTGCCAGCAGCCAAGGACGGTGGGCAGGGGCTGAAGCTTTCTTT
d_gene: -; v_gene: TRBV7-2; abundance: many; j_gene: TRBJ2-7; CDR3aa: CASSQGRVEEEQYF; CDR3nt: TGTGCCAGCAGCCAGGGACGGGTGGAGGAAGAGCAGTACTTC
d_gene: TRBD1; v_gene: TRBV15; abundance: many; j_gene: TRBJ1-2; CDR3aa: CATSRDRGGGDGYTF; CDR3nt: TGTGCCACCAGCAGAGATCGGGGAGGGGGCGATGGCTACACCTTC
d_gene: -; v_gene: TRBV30; abundance: -; j_gene: TRBJ1-1; CDR3aa: CAWHEGNKNTEAFF; CDR3nt: TGTGCCTGGCATGAGGGGAACAAGAACACTGAAGCTTTCTTT
d_gene: -; v_gene: TRBV6-1; abundance: -; j_gene: TRBJ2-7; CDR3aa: CASSDGFRYEQYF; CDR3nt: TGTGCCAGCAGTGACGGGTTTCGCTACGAGCAGTACTTC
d_gene: TRBD1; v_gene: TRBV2; abundance: many; j_gene: TRBJ1-1; CDR3aa: CASSDWDSMNTEAFF; CDR3nt: TGTGCCAGCAGTGACTGGGACAGCATGAACACTGAAGCTTTCTTT
d_gene: -; v_gene: TRBV9; abundance: -; j_gene: TRBJ2-2; CDR3aa: CACSVGQTTGELFF; CDR3nt: TGTGCCTGCAGCGTCGGACAGACCACCGGGGAGCTGTTTTTT
d_gene: -; v_gene: TRBV12-3/TRBV12-4; abundance: -; j_gene: TRBJ2-5; CDR3aa: CASTAGAVKETQYF; CDR3nt: TGTGCCAGCACGGCGGGGGCGGTGAAGGAGACCCAGTACTTC
d_gene: TRBD1; v_gene: TRBV19; abundance: -; j_gene: TRBJ2-1; CDR3aa: CASSIAGQVNEQFF; CDR3nt: TGTGCCAGTAGTATTGCGGGACAGGTGAATGAGCAGTTCTTC
d_gene: -; v_gene: TRBV20-1; abundance: few; j_gene: TRBJ2-3; CDR3aa: CSASGSLSHTQYF; CDR3nt: TGCAGTGCTAGCGGGAGCCTCTCCCATACGCAGTATTTT
d_gene: -; v_gene: TRBV10-1; abundance: many; j_gene: TRBJ1-3; CDR3aa: CASSEKKAGNTIYF; CDR3nt: TGCGCCAGCAGTGAGAAAAAGGCTGGAAACACCATATATTTT
d_gene: TRBD1; v_gene: TRBV19; abundance: -; j_gene: TRBJ2-1; CDR3aa: CASTDPRRGTGAPEQFF; CDR3nt: TGTGCCAGTACCGATCCCCGGCGGGGGACAGGGGCGCCAGAGCAGTTCTTC
d_gene: -; v_gene: TRBV6-2/TRBV6-3; abundance: -; j_gene: TRBJ2-7; CDR3aa: CASTHSAPPYEQYF; CDR3nt: TGTGCCAGCACACACTCAGCCCCCCCCTACGAGCAGTACTTC
d_gene: -; v_gene: TRBV7-8; abundance: -; j_gene: TRBJ1-1; CDR3aa: CASSKRETEAFF; CDR3nt: TGTGCCAGCAGCAAAAGGGAGACTGAAGCTTTCTTT
d_gene: -; v_gene: TRBV7-9; abundance: many; j_gene: TRBJ1-6; CDR3aa: CASSFDKSFTLHF; CDR3nt: TGTGCCAGCAGCTTTGACAAGTCTTTCACCCTCCACTTT
d_gene: TRBD2; v_gene: TRBV6-2/TRBV6-3; abundance: -; j_gene: TRBJ2-3; CDR3aa: CASSYFPTAGRTDTQYF; CDR3nt: TGTGCCAGCAGTTACTTCCCTACAGCGGGGCGCACAGATACGCAGTATTTT
d_gene: TRBD1; v_gene: TRBV5-8; abundance: many; j_gene: TRBJ1-5; CDR3aa: CASSDGTGVVQPQHF; CDR3nt: TGTGCCAGCAGCGACGGGACAGGGGTCGTTCAGCCCCAGCATTTT
d_gene: TRBD1; v_gene: TRBV3-1; abundance: few; j_gene: TRBJ2-7; CDR3aa: CASSLIVGTGSEQYF; CDR3nt: TGTGCCAGCAGCCTGATCGTTGGGACAGGGTCGGAGCAGTACTTC
d_gene: -; v_gene: TRBV10-3; abundance: -; j_gene: TRBJ1-5; CDR3aa: CASSLGTQANQPQHF; CDR3nt: TGTGCCAGCAGCCTCGGGACTCAAGCAAATCAGCCCCAGCATTTT
d_gene: TRBD2; v_gene: TRBV19; abundance: -; j_gene: TRBJ2-1; CDR3aa: CASSSYGTRSNEQFF; CDR3nt: TGTGCCAGTAGCAGCTACGGGACTAGAAGTAACGAGCAGTTCTTC
d_gene: TRBD2; v_gene: TRBV5-5; abundance: few; j_gene: TRBJ2-7; CDR3aa: CASRIAGGPWEQYF; CDR3nt: TGTGCCAGCAGAATAGCGGGGGGGCCGTGGGAGCAGTACTTC
d_gene: TRBD2; v_gene: TRBV10-3; abundance: few; j_gene: TRBJ2-7; CDR3aa: CASSPRTSGTSSYEQYF; CDR3nt: TGTGCCAGCAGTCCTAGGACTAGCGGGACGTCATCCTACGAGCAGTACTTC
d_gene: -; v_gene: TRBV2; abundance: -; j_gene: TRBJ1-4; CDR3aa: CASSGPRFAGEKLFF; CDR3nt: TGTGCCAGCAGTGGCCCCCGTTTTGCCGGTGAAAAACTGTTTTTT
d_gene: TRBD1; v_gene: TRBV7-9; abundance: many; j_gene: TRBJ2-7; CDR3aa: CASSFDGTVLFYEQYF; CDR3nt: TGTGCCAGCAGCTTCGACGGGACAGTCCTTTTCTACGAGCAGTACTTC